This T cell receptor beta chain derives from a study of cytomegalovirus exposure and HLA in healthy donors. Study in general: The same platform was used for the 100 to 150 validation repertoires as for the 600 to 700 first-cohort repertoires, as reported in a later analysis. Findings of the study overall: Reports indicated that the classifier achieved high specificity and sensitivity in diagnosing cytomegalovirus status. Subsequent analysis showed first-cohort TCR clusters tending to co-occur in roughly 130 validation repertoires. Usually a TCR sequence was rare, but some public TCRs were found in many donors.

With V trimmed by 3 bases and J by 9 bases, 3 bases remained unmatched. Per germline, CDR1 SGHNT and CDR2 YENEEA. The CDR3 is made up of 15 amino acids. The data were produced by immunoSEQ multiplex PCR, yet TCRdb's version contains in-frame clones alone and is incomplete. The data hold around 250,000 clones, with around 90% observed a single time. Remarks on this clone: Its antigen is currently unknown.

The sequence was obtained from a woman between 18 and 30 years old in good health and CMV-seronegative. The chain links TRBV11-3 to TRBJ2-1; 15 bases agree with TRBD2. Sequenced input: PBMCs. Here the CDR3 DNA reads TGTGCCAGCAGCTTCGGACTAGCGGGGGGGCCTGAGCAGTTCTTC. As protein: CASSFGLAGGPEQFF.